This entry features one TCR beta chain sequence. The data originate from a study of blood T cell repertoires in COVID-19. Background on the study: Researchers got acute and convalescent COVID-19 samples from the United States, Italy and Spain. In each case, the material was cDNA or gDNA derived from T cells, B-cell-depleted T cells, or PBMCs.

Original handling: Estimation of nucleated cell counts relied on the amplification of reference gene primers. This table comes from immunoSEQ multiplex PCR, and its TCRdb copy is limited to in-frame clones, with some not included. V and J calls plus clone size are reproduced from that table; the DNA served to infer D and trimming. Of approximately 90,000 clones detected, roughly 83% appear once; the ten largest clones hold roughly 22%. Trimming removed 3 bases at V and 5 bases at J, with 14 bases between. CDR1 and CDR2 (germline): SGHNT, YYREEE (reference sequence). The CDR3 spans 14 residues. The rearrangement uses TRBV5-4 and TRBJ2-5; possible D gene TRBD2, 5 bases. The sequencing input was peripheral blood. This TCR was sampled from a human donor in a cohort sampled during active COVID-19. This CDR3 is CASSSGLSLETQYF. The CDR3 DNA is TGTGCCAGCAGCTCAGGACTGTCCCTGGAGACCCAGTACTTC.